These T cell receptor beta chains were read from a single sample in a study of technical replicates of blood from a few donors. Assay used: immunoSEQ multiplex PCR; TCRdb lists only in-frame clones, some missing. Of tens of thousands of clones listed, about 92% are singletons. The source material was PBMCs. The receptors stem from a human donor in good health. Some clones in this sample may be carry-over from other donors' samples. CDR3s include the opening cysteine and the closing phenylalanine or tryptophan. A D gene is named only where the DNA matches it firmly. Expanded clones get a size class; other rows say once, few or many, or leave the size out.

v_call	clone_size	j_call	d_call	cdr3_aa	cdr3_nt
TRBV4-1	NA	TRBJ2-7	TRBD2	CASSQGAGYGYEQYF	TGCGCCAGCAGCCAAGGAGCGGGGTATGGCTACGAGCAGTACTTC
TRBV6-5	NA	TRBJ2-5	TRBD2	CASSYSGRVQETQYF	TGTGCCAGCAGTTACTCGGGGAGGGTTCAAGAGACCCAGTACTTC
TRBV6-5	NA	TRBJ1-4	NA	CASSYLRNEKLFF	TGTGCCAGCAGTTACTTACGGAATGAAAAACTGTTTTTT
TRBV7-9	NA	TRBJ2-2	NA	CASSPSPPSNTGELFF	TGTGCCAGCAGCCCCTCCCCCCCCTCGAACACCGGGGAGCTGTTTTTT
TRBV5-6	NA	TRBJ2-7	NA	CASSLEPGTYEQYF	TGTGCCAGCAGCTTGGAGCCAGGTACCTACGAGCAGTACTTC
TRBV9	NA	TRBJ2-2	NA	CASSAGLSTGELFF	TGTGCCAGCAGCGCCGGACTCTCCACCGGGGAGCTGTTTTTT
TRBV29-1	NA	TRBJ2-7	TRBD1	CSHSGTGENEQYF	TGCAGTCACTCCGGCACAGGGGAAAACGAGCAGTACTTC
TRBV6-5	once	TRBJ1-1	TRBD1	CASSYRHRGLNTEAFF	TGTGCCAGCAGTTACCGTCACAGGGGGTTGAACACTGAAGCTTTCTTT
TRBV4-1	once	TRBJ2-1	TRBD2	CASSQEWLTSGRNEQFF	TGCGCCAGCAGCCAAGAGTGGTTGACTAGCGGGAGAAATGAGCAGTTCTTC
TRBV4-1	NA	TRBJ1-4	TRBD1	CASSLGQGPTNEKLFF	TGCGCCAGCAGCCTCGGACAGGGACCAACTAATGAAAAACTGTTTTTT
TRBV6-1	NA	TRBJ2-3	NA	CASSEQASTDTQYF	TGTGCCAGCAGTGAACAGGCTAGCACAGATACGCAGTATTTT
TRBV6-5	NA	TRBJ2-7	NA	CASSYAVGEQYF	TGTGCCAGCAGTTACGCTGTCGGCGAGCAGTACTTC
TRBV18	NA	TRBJ1-2	NA	CASSPQFQGIAGYTF	TGTGCCAGCTCACCCCAATTCCAGGGGATCGCTGGCTACACCTTC
TRBV5-1	NA	TRBJ1-1	TRBD1	CASSVGYTGRTGIENTEAFF	TGCGCCAGCAGCGTTGGATATACCGGAAGGACAGGGATAGAGAACACTGAAGCTTTCTTT
TRBV4-2	NA	TRBJ1-2	NA	CASSQEGAVYGYTF	TGTGCCAGCAGCCAAGAAGGGGCCGTCTATGGCTACACCTTC
TRBV2	NA	TRBJ1-5	TRBD1	CASSPGQGGNQPQHF	TGTGCCAGCAGTCCCGGACAGGGAGGCAATCAGCCCCAGCATTTT
TRBV7-7	NA	TRBJ2-5	NA	CASSPQGGETQYF	TGTGCCAGCAGCCCACAGGGTGGAGAGACCCAGTACTTC
TRBV29-1	NA	TRBJ2-7	TRBD2	CSVLLRGGFGEQYF	TGCAGCGTATTATTGCGGGGGGGTTTCGGCGAGCAGTACTTC
TRBV14	NA	TRBJ2-7	NA	CASSQDGGASHEQYF	TGTGCCAGCAGCCAAGATGGCGGGGCTTCGCACGAGCAGTACTTC
TRBV4-2	NA	TRBJ2-5	TRBD2	CASSPDSGGVKTQYF	TGTGCCAGCAGCCCTGATAGCGGGGGGGTGAAGACCCAGTACTTC